What follows are 21 T cell receptor beta chains derived from one specimen sequenced in a study of identifying expanded T cells in peripheral blood. Libraries were prepared by immunoSEQ multiplex PCR; TCRdb keeps only in-frame clonotypes and omits some of them. In the table there are tens of thousands of clones, roughly 82% of which are singletons. Sequenced: blood. The receptor set was obtained from a person aged 18-70 years in good health.

V gene TRBV28 combines with J gene TRBJ1-2, with no clear D. This CDR3 contains 13 residues. CDR1 MDHEN and CDR2 SYDVKM come from the germline V gene. Trimming left V 6 bases short and J 6 bases short, with 14 bases between. CDR3 sequence: CASSSILGHGYTF. Here the CDR3 DNA reads TGTGCCAGCAGCAGTATCCTTGGACATGGCTACACCTTC.

This clone was recorded at least ten times. This chain uses TRBV7-9 with TRBJ1-6; D perhaps matches TRBD1 (5 bases). The CDR3 contains 14 residues. In germline, CDR1 is SEHNR, CDR2 FQNEAQ (reference sequence). Trimming took off 1 base at V and 7 bases at J, with 8 bases between the two ends. DNA of the CDR3: TGTGCCAGCAGCTTAGGGGACGGGAATTCACCCCTCCACTTT. Encoded protein: CASSLGDGNSPLHF.

The V and J genes are TRBV5-4 and TRBJ2-1, with D perhaps matching TRBD1 (7 bases). The CDR3 runs to 15 residues. Germline V CDR1 and CDR2: SGHNT, YYREEE (reference sequence). V lost 4 bases and J lost 6, with 17 bases in between. CDR3 amino acids: CASSHPRGAPNEQFF. For the CDR3, the DNA is TGTGCCAGCAGCCACCCCAGGGGGGCCCCCAATGAGCAGTTCTTC.

The genes are TRBV4-3 and TRBJ2-3; a weak D match, TRBD2 (5 bases). The CDR3 has 15 amino acids. CDR1 is LGHNA, CDR2 YSLEER, per germline. The germline V and J ends were trimmed by 0 bases and 0 bases, with 7 bases remaining between them. This CDR3 is CASSQDTGSTDTQYF. CDR3 bases: TGCGCCAGCAGCCAAGATACGGGGAGCACAGATACGCAGTATTTT.

The CDR3 loop is CASSSNNRDRVTYEQYF. DNA for the CDR3: TGTGCCAGCAGCTCAAATAACCGGGACAGGGTTACCTACGAGCAGTACTTC. This chain connects TRBV5-4 to TRBJ2-7; 9 bases line up with TRBD1. CDR1 SGHNT and CDR2 YYREEE come from the germline V gene (reference sequence). The CDR3 spans 17 residues. The junction had 12 bases not matched to a gene; V was cut back by 3 bases and J by 2 bases.

The chain is built from TRBV18 and TRBJ2-7; 8 nucleotides line up with TRBD1. CDR1 is KGHSH, CDR2 LQKENI, per germline. Trimming cost V 6 bases and J 4 bases; bases outside gene matches: 5. This CDR3 is 13 amino acids long. CDR3 residues: CASSVGTGYEQYF. In DNA form, the CDR3 reads TGTGCCAGCTCCGTGGGGACAGGTTACGAGCAGTACTTC.

The chain uses TRBV30 and TRBJ1-2; 7 bases match TRBD1. V shed 4 bases and J 2 bases; nucleotides not matched to a gene: 4. Germline V gene data show CDR1 as GTSNPN and CDR2 as SVGIG (reference sequence). This CDR3 has 13 amino acids. For the CDR3, the DNA is TGTGCCTGGAAGAGGGGGCGAAACTATGGCTACACCTTC. Its translation is CAWKRGRNYGYTF.

The chain employs TRBV4-1 and TRBJ1-1, with D possibly matching TRBD1 (6 bases). Trimming pared 0 bases from V and 7 bases from J, leaving 21 bases between. Germline V gene sequence: CDR1 MGHRA, CDR2 YSYEKL. This CDR3 contains 17 residues. CDR3 sequence: CASSQDRSSQGMGEAFF. The DNA for the CDR3 is TGCGCCAGCAGCCAAGATAGGTCATCCCAGGGGATGGGTGAAGCTTTCTTT.

The gene calls are TRBV7-2 and TRBJ2-2; TRBD2 matches at 7 bases. After removal of 3 bases from V and 6 bases from J, the junction contained 7 bases not matched to a gene. CDR3 length equals 15 residues. Germline lookup yields CDR1 SGHTA and CDR2 FQGNSA. The CDR3, as DNA: TGTGCCAGCAGCTTGGGCGGGGGTTTACCCGGGGAGCTGTTTTTT. Protein: CASSLGGGLPGELFF.

This chain connects TRBV11-2 to TRBJ1-2; perhaps TRBD1 as D (5 bases). The germline CDR1 and CDR2 sequences are SGHAT and FQNNGV. The CDR3 sequence is 14 residues long. Trimming pared 3 bases from V and 4 bases from J, leaving 12 bases between. CDR3 amino acids: CASSFRQRLYGYTF. The CDR3 DNA follows: TGTGCCAGCAGCTTTCGACAGCGACTCTATGGCTACACCTTC.

The chain joins TRBV5-1 to TRBJ2-7; 13 bases fit TRBD2. Germline V lookup: CDR1 SGHRS, CDR2 YFSETQ. The CDR3 runs 15 residues. The V gene end was trimmed by 4 bases and the J gene end by 7 bases; junction bases not matched to a gene: 8. The CDR3 sequence is CASSTGLAGVDEQYF. The CDR3 DNA is TGCGCCAGCAGCACCGGACTAGCGGGAGTTGATGAGCAGTACTTC.

The rearrangement joins TRBV11-3 to TRBJ1-1, with 9 bases lining up with TRBD1. Germline CDR1 reads SGHNT; CDR2 reads YENEEA. The ends lost 5 bases at V and 3 bases at J; junction bases unmatched: 7. There are 15 residues in the CDR3. The CDR3 protein is CASSPGTGSDTEAFF. The CDR3 region has the DNA TGTGCCAGCAGCCCCGGGACAGGGTCGGACACTGAAGCTTTCTTT.

This chain uses TRBV7-2 with TRBJ2-3; TRBD2 matches 13 bases. J was trimmed by 3 bases and V by 5 bases; bases with no gene match: 8. Germline V gene sequence: CDR1 SGHTA, CDR2 FQGNSA. There are 17 residues in the CDR3. The CDR3 coding sequence is TGTGCCAGCAGCCCGCCGGGACTAGCGGGACGGACAGATACGCAGTATTTT. Its protein is CASSPPGLAGRTDTQYF.

The chain has TRBV7-2 and TRBJ2-2; 8 bases fit TRBD2. With 3 bases clipped from V and 7 bases from J, the junction kept 10 bases outside the gene matches. The CDR3 totals 16 residues. CDR1 is SGHTA and CDR2 is FQGNSA in the germline V gene. The CDR3 region has the DNA TGTGCCAGCAGCTTTGACGGGGGGGCCGTGAGCGGGGAGCTGTTTTTT. Encoded protein: CASSFDGGAVSGELFF. The full variable domain, rest sourced from reference TRBV7-2 and TRBJ2-2, is GAGVSQSPSNKVTEKGKDVELRCDPISGHTALYWYRQSLGQGLEFLIYFQGNSAPDKSGLPSDRFSAERTGGSVSTLTIQRTQQEDSAVYLCASSFDGGAVSGELFFGEGSRLTVL.

V is TRBV28 and J is TRBJ1-1, with D unclear. CDR1 is MDHEN, CDR2 SYDVKM, per germline. This CDR3 has 14 residues. V lost 2 bases to trimming and J lost 2 bases, with 9 bases between them. CDR3: CASSLKLSNTEAFF. The DNA for the CDR3 is TGTGCCAGCAGTTTAAAGTTATCCAACACTGAAGCTTTCTTT.

This clone was recorded a few times. At one end, the junction sequence differs from germline, possibly due to a read error. The chain links TRBV5-1 to TRBJ2-2; 10 bases line up with TRBD2. CDR3 length: 15 residues. The germline gives CDR1 SGHRS, CDR2 YFSETQ. The CDR3 spells CASCLAGGNTGELFF. The CDR3, as DNA: TGCGCCAGCTGCTTAGCGGGAGGGAACACCGGGGAGCTGTTTTTT.

CDR3 in DNA: TGTGCCAGCACCCGTAGCCTTCCAGGGGCGTACAATGAGCAGTTCTTC. Translating gives CASTRSLPGAYNEQFF. This chain joins TRBV9 and TRBJ2-1; possible D gene TRBD1, 6 bases. This CDR3 region has 16 residues. The V gene lost 6 bases and the J gene lost 4 bases, with 20 bases spanning the gap. CDR1 SGDLS and CDR2 YYNGEE come from the germline V gene.

This chain joins TRBV25-1 and TRBJ2-7; D is undetermined. The V gene lost 0 bases and the J gene lost 0 bases, with 6 bases spanning the gap. Germline CDR1 reads MGHDK; CDR2 reads SYGVNS. The CDR3 is 14 residues long. Here the CDR3 DNA reads TGTGCCAGCAGTGAATATGTCGGCTCCTACGAGCAGTACTTC. This codes for CASSEYVGSYEQYF.

The V and J genes are TRBV10-3 and TRBJ1-2; D is unresolved. V lost 0 bases, J lost 0 bases, and 11 bases lay in between. The CDR3 is made up of 16 amino acids. The germline V gene encodes CDR1 ENHRY and CDR2 SYGVKD. CDR3 DNA: TGTGCCATCAGTGAGTCTAAGGAGACCGCTAACTATGGCTACACCTTC. It codes for CAISESKETANYGYTF.

The J gene is TRBJ1-4, the V gene TRBV25-1; 7 nucleotides line up with TRBD1. Unmatched junction bases numbered 6, after V lost 3 bases and J lost 5 bases. Germline V gene sequence: CDR1 MGHDK, CDR2 SYGVNS. This CDR3 is built from 15 residues. The CDR3: CASSEPPGQNEKLFF. The CDR3 DNA reads TGTGCCAGCAGTGAGCCACCGGGACAGAATGAAAAACTGTTTTTT.

V is TRBV28 and J is TRBJ2-7, with 11 positions matching TRBD1. This CDR3 spans 15 amino acids. Trimming removed 3 bases from V and 4 bases from J; junction bases left unmatched: 5. Per the germline V gene, CDR1 is MDHEN and CDR2 is SYDVKM. The CDR3 sequence: CASSLLGQGAYEQYF. In nucleotides, the CDR3 is TGTGCCAGCAGTTTGCTCGGACAGGGGGCGTACGAGCAGTACTTC.